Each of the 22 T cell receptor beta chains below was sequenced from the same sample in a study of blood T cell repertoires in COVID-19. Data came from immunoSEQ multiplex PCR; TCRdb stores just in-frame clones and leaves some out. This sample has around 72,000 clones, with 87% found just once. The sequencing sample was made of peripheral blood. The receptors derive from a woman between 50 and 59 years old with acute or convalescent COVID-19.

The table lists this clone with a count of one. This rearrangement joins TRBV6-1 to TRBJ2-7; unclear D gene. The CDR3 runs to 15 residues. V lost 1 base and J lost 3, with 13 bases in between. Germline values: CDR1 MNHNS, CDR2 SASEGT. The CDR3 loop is CASSEGGGIVYEQYF. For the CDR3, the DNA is TGTGCCAGCAGTGAAGGAGGTGGAATCGTCTACGAGCAGTACTTC.

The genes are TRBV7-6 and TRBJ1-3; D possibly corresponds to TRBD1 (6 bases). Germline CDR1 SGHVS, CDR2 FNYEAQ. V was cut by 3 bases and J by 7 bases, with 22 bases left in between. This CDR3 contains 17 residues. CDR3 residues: CASSLGAQSTNGNTIYF. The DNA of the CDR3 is TGTGCCAGCAGCTTGGGGGCTCAATCGACTAATGGGAACACCATATATTTT.

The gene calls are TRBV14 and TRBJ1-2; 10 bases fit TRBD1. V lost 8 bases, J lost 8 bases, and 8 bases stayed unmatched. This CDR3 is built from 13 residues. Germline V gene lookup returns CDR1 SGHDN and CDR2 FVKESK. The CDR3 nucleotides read TGTGCCAGCCGCGGGACAGGGGTAGGCGGCTACACCTTC. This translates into CASRGTGVGGYTF.

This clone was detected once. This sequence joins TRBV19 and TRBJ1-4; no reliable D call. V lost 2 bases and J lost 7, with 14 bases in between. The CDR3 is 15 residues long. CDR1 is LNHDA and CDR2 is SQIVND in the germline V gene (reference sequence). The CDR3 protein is CASSINNPEGEKLFF. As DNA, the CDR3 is TGTGCCAGTAGTATAAACAACCCGGAGGGTGAAAAACTGTTTTTT.

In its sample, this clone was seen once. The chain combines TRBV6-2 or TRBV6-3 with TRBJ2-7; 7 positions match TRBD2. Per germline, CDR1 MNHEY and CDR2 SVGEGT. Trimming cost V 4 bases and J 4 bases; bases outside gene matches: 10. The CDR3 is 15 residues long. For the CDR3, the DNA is TGTGCCAGCAGTTCGACCGGGAGGAGTATGTACGAGCAGTACTTC. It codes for CASSSTGRSMYEQYF.

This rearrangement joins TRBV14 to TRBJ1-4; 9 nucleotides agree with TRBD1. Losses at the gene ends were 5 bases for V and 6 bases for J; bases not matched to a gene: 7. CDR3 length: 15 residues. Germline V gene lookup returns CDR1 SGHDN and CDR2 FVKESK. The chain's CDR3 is CASSGAGTGYEKLFF. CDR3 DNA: TGTGCCAGCAGCGGCGCCGGGACAGGGTATGAAAAACTGTTTTTT.

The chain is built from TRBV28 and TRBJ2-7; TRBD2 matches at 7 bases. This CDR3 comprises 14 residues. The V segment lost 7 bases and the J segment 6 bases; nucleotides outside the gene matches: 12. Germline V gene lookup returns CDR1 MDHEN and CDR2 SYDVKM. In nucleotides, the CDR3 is TGTGCCAGCACCGTCGGGGGGACTCACTCCGAGCAGTACTTC. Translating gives CASTVGGTHSEQYF.

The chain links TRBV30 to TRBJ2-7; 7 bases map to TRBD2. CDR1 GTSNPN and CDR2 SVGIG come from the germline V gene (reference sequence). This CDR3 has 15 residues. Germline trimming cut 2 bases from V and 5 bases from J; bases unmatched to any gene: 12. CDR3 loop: CAWSRPGTGRDEQYF. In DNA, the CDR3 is TGTGCCTGGAGTAGACCCGGGACGGGGAGGGACGAGCAGTACTTC.

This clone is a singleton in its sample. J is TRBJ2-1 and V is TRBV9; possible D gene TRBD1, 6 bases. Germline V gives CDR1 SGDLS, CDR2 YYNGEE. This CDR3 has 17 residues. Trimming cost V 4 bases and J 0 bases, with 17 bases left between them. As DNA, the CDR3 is TGTGCCAGCAGCCCTCCCCCTCGGGACATCTCCTACAATGAGCAGTTCTTC. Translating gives CASSPPPRDISYNEQFF.

The CDR3 region is CASSLAGGLSEKLFF. The CDR3 bases are TGCGCCAGCAGCTTGGCCGGCGGGTTGTCCGAAAAACTGTTTTTT. J is TRBJ1-4 and V is TRBV5-1; unclear D gene. The CDR3 length is 15 residues. Trimming took 0 bases from V and 8 from J, leaving 14 bases between them. Germline assignment: CDR1 SGHRS and CDR2 YFSETQ.

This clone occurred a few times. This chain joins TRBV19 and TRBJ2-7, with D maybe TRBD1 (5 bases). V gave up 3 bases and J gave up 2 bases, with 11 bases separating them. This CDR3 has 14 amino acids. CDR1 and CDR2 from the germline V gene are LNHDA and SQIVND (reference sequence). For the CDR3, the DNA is TGTGCCAGTAGTATGGGGCAGGTGGCCTACGAGCAGTACTTC. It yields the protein CASSMGQVAYEQYF.

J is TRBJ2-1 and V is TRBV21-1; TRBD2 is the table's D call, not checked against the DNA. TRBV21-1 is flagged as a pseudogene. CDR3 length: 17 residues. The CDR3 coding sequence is TGTGCCCGTCGACTAGCGGGGGGGCTGATGGGTTCCGATGAGCAGTTCTTC. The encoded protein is CARRLAGGLMGSDEQFF.

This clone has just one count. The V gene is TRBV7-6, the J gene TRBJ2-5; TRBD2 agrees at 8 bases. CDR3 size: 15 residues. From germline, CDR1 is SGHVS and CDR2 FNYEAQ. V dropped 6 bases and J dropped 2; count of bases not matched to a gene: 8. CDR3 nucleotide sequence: TGTGCCAGCAGTTGGACGGGGGGGACTCAAGAGACCCAGTACTTC. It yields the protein CASSWTGGTQETQYF. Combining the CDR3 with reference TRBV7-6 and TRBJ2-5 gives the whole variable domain GAGVSQSPRYKVTKRGQDVALRCDPISGHVSLYWYRQALGQGPEFLTYFNYEAQQDKSGLPNDRFSAERPEGSISTLTIQRTEQRDSAMYRCASSWTGGTQETQYFGPGTRLLVL.

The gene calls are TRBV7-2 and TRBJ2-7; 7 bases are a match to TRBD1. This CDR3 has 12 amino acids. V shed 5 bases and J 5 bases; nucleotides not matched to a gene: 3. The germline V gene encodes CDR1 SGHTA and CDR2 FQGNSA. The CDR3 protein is CASSRDRNEQYF. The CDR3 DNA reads TGTGCCAGCAGCCGGGACAGAAACGAGCAGTACTTC.

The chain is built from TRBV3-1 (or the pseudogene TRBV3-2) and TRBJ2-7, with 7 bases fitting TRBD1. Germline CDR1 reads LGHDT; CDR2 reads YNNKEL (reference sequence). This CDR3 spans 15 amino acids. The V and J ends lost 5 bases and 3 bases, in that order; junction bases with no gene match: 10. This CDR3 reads CASSDAPGQHYEQYF. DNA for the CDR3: TGTGCCAGCAGCGATGCCCCGGGACAGCACTACGAGCAGTACTTC.

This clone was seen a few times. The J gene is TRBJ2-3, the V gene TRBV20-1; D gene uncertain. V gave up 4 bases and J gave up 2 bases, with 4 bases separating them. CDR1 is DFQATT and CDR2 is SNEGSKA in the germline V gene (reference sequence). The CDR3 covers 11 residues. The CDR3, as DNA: TGCAGTGCTATACTCACAGATACGCAGTATTTT. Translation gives CSAILTDTQYF.

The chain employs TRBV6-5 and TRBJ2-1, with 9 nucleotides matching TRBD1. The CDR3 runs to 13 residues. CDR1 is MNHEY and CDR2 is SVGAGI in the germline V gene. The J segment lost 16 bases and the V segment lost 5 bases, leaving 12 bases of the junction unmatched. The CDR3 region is CASSISTGDRAFF. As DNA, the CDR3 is TGTGCCAGCAGTATATCAACCGGGGACAGGGCCTTCTTC.

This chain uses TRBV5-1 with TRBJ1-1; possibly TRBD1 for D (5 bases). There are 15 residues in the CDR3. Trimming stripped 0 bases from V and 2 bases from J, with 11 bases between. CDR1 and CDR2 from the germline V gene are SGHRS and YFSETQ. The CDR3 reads CASSLVWGTNTEAFF. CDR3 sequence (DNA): TGCGCCAGCAGCTTGGTGTGGGGGACTAACACTGAAGCTTTCTTT.

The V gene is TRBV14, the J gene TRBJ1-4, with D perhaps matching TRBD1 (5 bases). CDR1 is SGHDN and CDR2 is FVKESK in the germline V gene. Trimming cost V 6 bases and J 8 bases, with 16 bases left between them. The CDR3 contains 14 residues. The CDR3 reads CASSQIRAAEKLFF. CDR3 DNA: TGTGCCAGCAGTCAGATCAGGGCGGCGGAAAAACTGTTTTTT.

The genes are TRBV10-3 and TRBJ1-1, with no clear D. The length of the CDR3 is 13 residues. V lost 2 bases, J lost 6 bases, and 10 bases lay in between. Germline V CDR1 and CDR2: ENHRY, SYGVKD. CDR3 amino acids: CAISEKLSAEAFF. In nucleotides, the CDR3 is TGTGCCATCAGTGAGAAGTTGAGTGCTGAAGCTTTCTTT.

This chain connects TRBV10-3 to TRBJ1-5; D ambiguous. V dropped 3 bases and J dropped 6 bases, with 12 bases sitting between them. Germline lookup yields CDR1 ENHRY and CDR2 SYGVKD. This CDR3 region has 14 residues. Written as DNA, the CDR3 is TGTGCCATCAGTGATGGTGGAGTGAGTCAGCCCCAGCATTTT. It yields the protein CAISDGGVSQPQHF.

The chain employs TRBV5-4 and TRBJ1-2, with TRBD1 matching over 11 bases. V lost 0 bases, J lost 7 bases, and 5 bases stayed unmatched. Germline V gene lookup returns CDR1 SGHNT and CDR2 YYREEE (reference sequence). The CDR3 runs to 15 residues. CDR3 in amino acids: CASSLADRGLGGYTF. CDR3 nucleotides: TGTGCCAGCAGCTTGGCGGACAGGGGGCTTGGTGGCTACACCTTC.